This T cell receptor (beta chain) is drawn from a study of T-cell memory formation after mild COVID-19. Germline CDR1 reads SGHNT; CDR2 reads YENEEA. The CDR3 covers 14 residues. The J segment lost 6 bases and the V segment lost 5 bases, leaving 7 bases of the junction unmatched. As for this clonotype: What it recognizes is unknown.

MiXCR, run by TCRdb on the 5' RACE reads, gives a single entry per CDR3 protein. The table includes 300,000 to 400,000 distinct CDR3 sequences, 15% to 20% detected once. Whole-study findings and limits: Detection of some responders pre-infection suggested pre-existing cross-reactive memory T cells participated.

The rearrangement links TRBV11-3 to TRBJ2-1; TRBD1 matches at 7 bases. This TCR was recovered from a man aged 18 to 30 who had mild COVID-19 (a few samples of this study predate the infection). Cell type and time point are not known. The sequenced material came from PBMCs or a T cell subset sorted from them (not recorded which). As DNA, the CDR3 is TGTGCCAGCAGCCTCCGGGACAGTGGCAATGAGCAGTTCTTC. This gives the protein CASSLRDSGNEQFF.